The rows below give T cell receptor beta chains drawn from one sample of a study of human T cells and chemical hapten exposure. TCRdb redid the calling of the 5' RACE reads with MiXCR, one entry per CDR3 protein. The sample includes 81,000 or so distinct CDR3 sequences, roughly 8% of them seen just once. Receptors originate from a male donor in good health. Each CDR3 is given with its conserved first and last residue. The D gene is left open where the match is weak. Size values are once, few and many counts, or a class for expanded clones, and some rows have none.

cdr3_length j_call v_call d_call clone_size cdr3_nt cdr3_aa
14 TRBJ1-1 TRBV14 . few TGTGCCAGCAGCCAAGATACAGCGAACACTGAAGCTTTCTTT CASSQDTANTEAFF
16 TRBJ2-6 TRBV27 . . TGTGCCAGCAGTAGACACAGGGAAATCGGGGCCAACGTCCTGACTTTC CASSRHREIGANVLTF
13 TRBJ1-1 TRBV7-6 . many TGTGCCAGCAGCCCCGGGGCGAACACTGAAGCTTTCTTT CASSPGANTEAFF
15 TRBJ2-3 TRBV27 TRBD2 many TGTGCCAGCAGTTACTGGCGGGGGAGGGCAGATACGCAGTATTTT CASSYWRGRADTQYF
14 TRBJ2-7 TRBV7-8 . few TGTGCCAGCAGCAAAGGACAGCCGACCTACGAGCAGTACTTC CASSKGQPTYEQYF
14 TRBJ2-3 TRBV20-1 TRBD2 many TGCAGTGCTGTGACTAGCGGGAGAACAGATACGCAGTATTTT CSAVTSGRTDTQYF
13 TRBJ1-5 TRBV2 . many TGTGCCAGCAGTGATAACAGCAATCAGCCCCAGCATTTT CASSDNSNQPQHF
22 TRBJ2-3 TRBV7-3 . many TGTGCCAGCAGCTCCAAACCAAAGCAGGGCAACCAACCCCTACTTCGCACAGATACGCAGTATTTT CASSSKPKQGNQPLLRTDTQYF
16 TRBJ2-2 TRBV27 . . TGTGCCAGCAGTAATGGGGGACCGACAGGCACCGGGGAGCTGTTTTTT CASSNGGPTGTGELFF
17 TRBJ2-1 TRBV12-3/TRBV12-4 . many TGTGCCAGCAGTTTCGATCGGGGTAGCAGGTCCTACAATGAGCAGTTCTTC CASSFDRGSRSYNEQFF
16 TRBJ2-1 TRBV29-1 TRBD2 . TGCAGCGTTGAGCCGTGGGGACTAGCGGGGGACAATGAGCAGTTCTTC CSVEPWGLAGDNEQFF
8 TRBJ2-1 TRBV12-3/TRBV12-4 . many TGTGCCAGCAGTTTGCAGTTCTTC CASSLQFF
15 TRBJ1-1 TRBV12-3/TRBV12-4 . few TGTGCCAGCAGTTTTGAGGGCAGGTCTCTCACTGAAGCTTTCTTT CASSFEGRSLTEAFF
17 TRBJ1-4 TRBV4-2 . . TGTGCCAGCAGCCAAGGCCGGGACCCCCTTGGGAATGAAAAACTGTTTTTT CASSQGRDPLGNEKLFF
15 TRBJ2-3 TRBV10-3 . few TGTGCCATCAAAGACACTAGAGCGCCTACAGATACGCAGTATTTT CAIKDTRAPTDTQYF
14 TRBJ2-2 TRBV29-1 TRBD2 many TGCAGCGTTGGGGGGACTAGCGGTTCCGGGGAGCTGTTTTTT CSVGGTSGSGELFF
15 TRBJ1-6 TRBV2 . few TGTGCCAGCAGTGAACACGCAGGTTCCAATTCACCCCTCCACTTT CASSEHAGSNSPLHF
18 TRBJ2-3 TRBV7-8 TRBD2 . TGTGCCAGCAGCTTTGGACTAGCGGAGAGCGGGAAGACAGATACGCAGTATTTT CASSFGLAESGKTDTQYF
12 TRBJ1-2 TRBV29-1 . few TGCAGCGTTGAAGGGTCTAACTATGGCTACACCTTC CSVEGSNYGYTF
16 TRBJ2-1 TRBV12-3/TRBV12-4 . . TGTGCCAGCAGCCCCGGACTTCTTAATTCGGGCAATGAGCAGTTCTTC CASSPGLLNSGNEQFF
12 TRBJ2-1 TRBV7-2 . few TGTGCCAGCAGCTTAGAAGCTGGTGAGCAGTTCTTC CASSLEAGEQFF
16 TRBJ1-1 TRBV6-6 TRBD1 . TGTGCCAGCAGTTCTGCCGACTCTAGAGACAGGGCTGAAGCTTTCTTT CASSSADSRDRAEAFF
14 TRBJ2-5 TRBV5-1 . many TGCGCCAGCAGCTTCAGACAGGGAGGAGAGACCCAGTACTTC CASSFRQGGETQYF
17 TRBJ1-6 TRBV27 . . TGTGCCAGCACCATTTTGGGGGGCAGCAGTGGGGATTCACCCCTCCACTTT CASTILGGSSGDSPLHF
15 TRBJ2-3 TRBV2 TRBD2 few TGTGCCAGCAGTGTTTGGACTAGCAATGCAGATACGCAGTATTTT CASSVWTSNADTQYF
11 TRBJ2-7 TRBV12-3/TRBV12-4 . many TGTGCCAGCAGTTTAGTCTCCGAGCAGTACTTC CASSLVSEQYF